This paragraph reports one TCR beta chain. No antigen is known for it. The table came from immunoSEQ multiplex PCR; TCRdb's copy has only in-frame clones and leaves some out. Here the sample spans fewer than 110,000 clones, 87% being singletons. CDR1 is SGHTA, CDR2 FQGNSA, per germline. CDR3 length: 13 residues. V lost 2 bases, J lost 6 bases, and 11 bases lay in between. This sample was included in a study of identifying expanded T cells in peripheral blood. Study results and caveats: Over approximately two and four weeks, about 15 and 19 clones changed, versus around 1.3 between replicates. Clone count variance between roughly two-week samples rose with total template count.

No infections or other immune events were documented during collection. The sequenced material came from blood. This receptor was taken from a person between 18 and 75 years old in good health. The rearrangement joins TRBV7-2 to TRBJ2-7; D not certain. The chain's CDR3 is CASSLLFLGEQYF. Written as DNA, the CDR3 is TGTGCCAGCAGCTTATTATTTCTGGGCGAGCAGTACTTC.